These 21 T cell receptor beta chains share one sample of origin, sequenced in a study of human T cells and chemical hapten exposure. MiXCR, run by TCRdb on the RACE reads, gives a single entry per CDR3 protein. This sample yields roughly 180,000 distinct CDR3 sequences, of which 20% to 25% are seen a single time; approximately 6.7% belongs to the top ten. Specified time point: patch test 1, 2 weeks after DPC sensitization. The treatment: therapeutic diphenylcyclopropenone sensitization with weekly scalp DPC. This specimen consisted of whole blood, obtained in connection with sensitization to the hapten diphenylcyclopropenone (DPC). These receptors all come from a woman between 45 and 60 years old with alopecia areata. Some clones in this sample may be carry-over from other donors' samples.

In this sample, this clonotype turned up a few times. This chain links TRBV20-1 with TRBJ1-1; tentative D call: TRBD1 (5 bases). The CDR3 consists of 14 residues. V dropped 6 bases and J dropped 5 bases, with 19 bases sitting between them. Germline V gene data show CDR1 as DFQATT and CDR2 as SNEGSKA (reference sequence). CDR3 DNA sequence: TGCAGTGCCATTTGGAAGAGGGGTCGGACTGAAGCTTTCTTT. Protein product: CSAIWKRGRTEAFF.

V gene TRBV19 combines with J gene TRBJ2-2, with 8 bases that match TRBD2. The CDR3 is 15 amino acids. CDR1 and CDR2 from the germline V gene are LNHDA and SQIVND (reference sequence). Trimming removed 5 bases from V and 7 bases from J; junction bases left unmatched: 9. The CDR3 DNA is TGTGCCAGTAGTGGGGGAGCGGGAGTGTACGGGGAGCTGTTTTTT. Its protein product is CASSGGAGVYGELFF.

This clonotype was counted only a few times. V gene TRBV19 combines with J gene TRBJ2-1, with 7 bases aligning to TRBD1. V gave up 3 bases and J gave up 1 base; unmatched junction bases: 6. The CDR3 sequence is 16 residues long. Germline loops: CDR1 LNHDA, CDR2 SQIVND (reference sequence). The CDR3 loop is CASSIPTGISYNEQFF. The DNA for the CDR3 is TGTGCCAGTAGTATTCCGACAGGGATTTCCTACAATGAGCAGTTCTTC.

There are a few counts of this clonotype. The rearrangement uses TRBV9 and TRBJ2-1; D is ambiguous. V lost 4 bases, J lost 8 bases, and 16 bases lay in between. This CDR3 comprises 14 residues. From germline, CDR1 is SGDLS and CDR2 YYNGEE. In DNA form, the CDR3 reads TGTGCCAGCAGCCCCCGCGTGGTAGCTGATGAGCAGTTCTTC. Translating it yields CASSPRVVADEQFF. Combining the CDR3 with reference TRBV9 and TRBJ2-1 gives the whole variable domain DSGVTQTPKHLITATGQRVTLRCSPRSGDLSVYWYQQSLDQGLQFLIQYYNGEERAKGNILERFSAQQFPDLHSELNLSSLELGDSALYFCASSPRVVADEQFFGPGTRLTVL.

J is TRBJ1-1 and V is TRBV18; D is uncertain. V was clipped by 3 bases and J by 2 bases, with 13 bases between them. Per germline, CDR1 KGHSH and CDR2 LQKENI. This CDR3 is 15 amino acids long. CDR3 bases: TGTGCCAGCTCACCCAAGGCCAGCGGTAACACTGAAGCTTTCTTT. It codes for CASSPKASGNTEAFF.

The gene calls are TRBV2 and TRBJ2-7, with 9 nucleotides matching TRBD2. Trimming cost V 8 bases and J 3 bases; bases outside gene matches: 11. Germline CDR1 and CDR2: SNHLY and FYNNEI. The CDR3 contains 15 residues. CDR3 sequence reads: CASPSLAGVSYEQYF. The CDR3 region has the DNA TGTGCCAGCCCATCTTTAGCGGGAGTCAGCTACGAGCAGTACTTC.

V and J are TRBV5-5 and TRBJ2-4, with D possibly matching TRBD1 (5 bases). V was shortened by 1 base and J by 4 bases, with 15 bases between the two germline ends. The CDR3 runs to 16 residues. The V gene's germline CDR1 is SGHKS and CDR2 YYEKEE (reference sequence). The CDR3 spells CASSLYPQADKNIQYF. The CDR3 DNA follows: TGTGCCAGCAGCTTGTACCCACAGGCCGATAAAAACATTCAGTACTTC.

A few counts support this clonotype. J is TRBJ2-7 and V is TRBV10-3; perhaps D is TRBD1 or TRBD2 (6 bases each). Trimming pared 4 bases from V and 4 bases from J, leaving 14 bases between. The length of the CDR3 is 14 residues. Germline CDR1 is ENHRY and CDR2 is SYGVKD. The CDR3 is CAISVEGDQYEQYF. The CDR3 DNA follows: TGTGCCATCAGTGTGGAGGGGGATCAGTACGAGCAGTACTTC.

In nucleotides, the CDR3 is TGTGCCAGCTCAATGGGGACGGGCGGGAATCAGCCCCAGCATTTT. Translation: CASSMGTGGNQPQHF. The chain couples TRBV18 to TRBJ1-5, with D perhaps TRBD1 (5 bases). The CDR3 runs 15 residues. V lost 5 bases and J lost 4, with 15 bases in between. Germline CDR1 and CDR2: KGHSH and LQKENI.

The sample holds a few counts of this clonotype. This sequence joins TRBV6-4 and TRBJ2-3, with unresolved D. The CDR3 length is 15 residues. V gave up 3 bases and J gave up 2 bases, with 12 bases separating them. Germline-derived CDR1 and CDR2 are MRHNA and SNTAGT. CDR3 loop: CASSESITNTDTQYF. CDR3 in DNA: TGTGCCAGCAGTGAAAGTATCACCAACACAGATACGCAGTATTTT.

This rearrangement joins TRBV5-8 to TRBJ2-1; a possible D gene is TRBD2 (5 bases). CDR3 length: 15 residues. V lost 1 base, J lost 4 bases, and 12 bases lay in between. Per germline, CDR1 SGHTS and CDR2 YDEGEE. The CDR3 protein is CASSLRLAEYNEQFF. The CDR3 DNA reads as TGTGCCAGCAGCTTGAGGCTAGCCGAATACAATGAGCAGTTCTTC.

This rearrangement joins TRBV30 to TRBJ2-7; no clear D gene. CDR1 GTSNPN and CDR2 SVGIG come from the germline V gene (reference sequence). The CDR3 loop spans 12 amino acids. The V end lost 5 bases, the J end lost 6 bases, and 14 bases lay between the germline ends. The CDR3 DNA is TGTGCCTGGGCCCCGGGCCTACGCGAGCAGTACTTC. Translated, it gives CAWAPGLREQYF.

In DNA, the CDR3 is TGTGCCAGCAGTTTAGCGGCTGGGCAGGGCTACACCTTC. Encoded protein: CASSLAAGQGYTF. This sequence joins TRBV12-3 or TRBV12-4 and TRBJ1-2; unclear D gene. Trimming shortened V by 0 bases and J by 8 bases, and 10 bases separated the two germline ends. The CDR3 has 13 residues.

This clonotype occurred a few times. The chain is built from TRBV2 and TRBJ2-1, with no clear D. Per germline, CDR1 SNHLY and CDR2 FYNNEI. This CDR3 contains 11 residues. V was trimmed by 2 bases and J by 4 bases, leaving 0 bases between them. The CDR3, as DNA: TGTGCCAGCAGTGAATACAATGAGCAGTTCTTC. The encoded protein is CASSEYNEQFF.

The chain joins TRBV6-1 to TRBJ2-7; D unclear. Trimming removed 5 bases from V and 2 bases from J, with 10 bases in between. Germline loops: CDR1 MNHNS, CDR2 SASEGT. The CDR3 runs 13 residues. The CDR3: CASSLDRPYEQYF. The DNA of the CDR3 is TGTGCCAGCAGTCTTGACCGACCCTACGAGCAGTACTTC.

This clonotype was detected only a few times. This chain connects TRBV2 to TRBJ1-5, with D possibly being TRBD1 (6 bases). Per the germline V gene, CDR1 is SNHLY and CDR2 is FYNNEI. The CDR3 sequence is 14 residues long. Trimming removed 3 bases at V and 6 bases at J, with 12 bases between. The CDR3 coding sequence is TGTGCCAGCAGTGACACCGGGGGGGCTCAGCCCCAGCATTTT. Amino acids: CASSDTGGAQPQHF.

This clonotype was seen more than once but under ten times. V is TRBV11-2 and J is TRBJ2-3; 8 nucleotides line up with TRBD2. The length of the CDR3 is 14 residues. Looked up from germline, CDR1 is SGHAT and CDR2 is FQNNGV. Trimming removed 8 bases from V and 3 bases from J; junction bases left unmatched: 7. CDR3 nucleotide sequence: TGTGCCAGCGAGTGGACTAGCTCTACAGATACGCAGTATTTT. Amino acid sequence: CASEWTSSTDTQYF.

The chain is built from TRBV14 and TRBJ2-1; TRBD1 matches at 10 bases. V lost 1 base, J lost 7 bases, and 16 bases stayed unmatched. This CDR3 comprises 19 residues. Looked up from germline, CDR1 is SGHDN and CDR2 is FVKESK. DNA of the CDR3: TGTGCCAGCAGCCAAGGACAGGGGGCGGCTCTAACTCTGGCTAATGAGCAGTTCTTC. Translating it yields CASSQGQGAALTLANEQFF.

The V gene is TRBV12-3 or TRBV12-4, the J gene TRBJ2-7, with TRBD2 matching over 10 bases. V trimming: 6 bases; J trimming: 4 bases; junction bases outside the gene matches: 9. The CDR3 covers 15 residues. The CDR3 reads CASSRILAGEYEQYF. DNA of the CDR3: TGTGCCAGCAGCCGAATCCTAGCGGGAGAGTACGAGCAGTACTTC.

This chain uses TRBV11-2 with TRBJ2-1, with D perhaps matching TRBD2 (6 bases). From germline, CDR1 is SGHAT and CDR2 FQNNGV. The CDR3 loop spans 12 amino acids. Trimming pared 5 bases from V and 9 bases from J, leaving 11 bases between. CDR3 nucleotides: TGTGCCAGCAGCCCAGGCGGGGCTGAGCAGTTCTTC. It translates to CASSPGGAEQFF.

This chain connects TRBV19 to TRBJ2-2; D not certain. From germline, CDR1 is LNHDA and CDR2 SQIVND (reference sequence). V gave up 3 bases and J gave up 1 base, with 6 bases separating them. CDR3 length: 14 amino acids. CDR3 protein: CASSISRNTGELFF. In nucleotides, the CDR3 is TGTGCCAGTAGTATTTCGAGGAACACCGGGGAGCTGTTTTTT.